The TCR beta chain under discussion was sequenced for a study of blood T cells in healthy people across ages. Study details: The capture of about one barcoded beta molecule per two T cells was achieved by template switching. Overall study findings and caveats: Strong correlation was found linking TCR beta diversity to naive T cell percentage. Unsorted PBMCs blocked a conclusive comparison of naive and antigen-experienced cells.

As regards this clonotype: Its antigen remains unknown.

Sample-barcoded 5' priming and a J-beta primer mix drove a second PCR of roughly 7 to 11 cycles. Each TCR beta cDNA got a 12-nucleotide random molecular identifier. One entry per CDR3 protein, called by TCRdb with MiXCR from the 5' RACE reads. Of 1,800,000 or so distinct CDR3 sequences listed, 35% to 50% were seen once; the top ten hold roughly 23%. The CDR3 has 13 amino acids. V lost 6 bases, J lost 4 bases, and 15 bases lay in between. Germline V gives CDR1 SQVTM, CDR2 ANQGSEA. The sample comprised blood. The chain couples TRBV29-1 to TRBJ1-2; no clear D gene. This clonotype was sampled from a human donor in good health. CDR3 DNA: TGCAGCGTCCTAAGCGGGAGAAGCTATGGCTACACCTTC. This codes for CSVLSGRSYGYTF.